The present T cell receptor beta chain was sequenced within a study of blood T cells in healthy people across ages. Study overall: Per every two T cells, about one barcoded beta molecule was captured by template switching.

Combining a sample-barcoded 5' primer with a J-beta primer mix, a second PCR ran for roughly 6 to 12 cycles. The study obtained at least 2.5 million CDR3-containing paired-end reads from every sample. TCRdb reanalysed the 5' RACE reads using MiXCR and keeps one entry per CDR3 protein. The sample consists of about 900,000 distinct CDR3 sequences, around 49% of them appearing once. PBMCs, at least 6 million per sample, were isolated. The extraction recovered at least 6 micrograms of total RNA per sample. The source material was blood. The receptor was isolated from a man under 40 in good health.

The CDR3 spells CASSPRQKWASYEQYF. As DNA, the CDR3 is TGTGCCAGCAGCCCCCGGCAGAAATGGGCATCCTACGAGCAGTACTTC. This chain joins TRBV3-1 and TRBJ2-7; no definite D call. The CDR3 covers 16 residues. Germline V gives CDR1 LGHDT, CDR2 YNNKEL (reference sequence). Trimming took off 4 bases at V and 1 base at J, with 17 bases between the two ends.